This TCR beta chain was sequenced during a study of blood T cell repertoires in COVID-19. Study-level information: In each case, the material was cDNA or gDNA derived from T cells, B-cell-depleted T cells, or PBMCs.

J lost 7 bases, V lost 0 bases, and 7 bases had no gene match. The CDR3 runs to 15 residues. Germline V gene sequence: CDR1 SGHRS, CDR2 YFSETQ. Assay: immunoSEQ multiplex PCR; the TCRdb copy retains only in-frame clones and omits some. The table shows about 370,000 clones, with about 90% occurring only once. The rearrangement links TRBV5-1 to TRBJ2-1; TRBD2 matches at 7 bases. The TCR comes from a woman in her twenties or thirties with COVID-19, enrolled during active disease. The sample was peripheral blood. CDR3 sequence (DNA): TGCGCCAGCAGCTTGGAGGCGGGAGCCAGGAATGAGCAGTTCTTC. This sequence encodes CASSLEAGARNEQFF.